This TCR beta chain appears in the sequencing data of a study of T cell responses to AZD1222 COVID-19 vaccine. General study findings and limits: In a largely white British group with more females than males, clonal diversity was possibly underestimated. After two AZD1222 doses, spike-specific TCR breadth and depth rose versus day 0.

For this clone: Its antigen is currently unknown.

Sequencing used immunoSEQ multiplex PCR; TCRdb keeps in-frame clones, though not all of them. The sample lists roughly 150,000 clones, about 92% occurring once. The material sequenced was peripheral blood, taken 28 days after the second AZD1222 dose. The receptor comes from an adult who received the AZD1222 COVID-19 vaccine.

DNA of the CDR3: TGTGCCAGCAGCTCTACAGGGTATGGCTACACCTTC. This translates into CASSSTGYGYTF. The chain links TRBV5-7 to TRBJ1-2, with D tentatively TRBD1 (6 bases). TRBV5-7 is an open reading frame, and its role is uncertain. The CDR3 covers 12 residues. V lost 3 bases to trimming and J lost 5 bases, with 8 bases between them.